Listed below are T cell receptor beta chains from one sample, sequenced in a study of CD8+ T cells in alopecia areata. TCRdb keeps only in-frame clones here, not all; method: immunoSEQ multiplex PCR. The data hold around 160,000 clones, with about 87% observed a single time. Here the sequenced sample was CD8+ T cells sorted from blood, taken at week 0. All receptors come from a human donor with alopecia areata. Both conserved end residues are part of each CDR3. The D gene is left open where the match is weak. Expanded clones are given a class, and other clones once, few, many or no size at all.

j_call clone_size v_call d_call cdr3_aa cdr3_nt
TRBJ2-3 - TRBV5-1 - CASSFRGGGADTQYF TGCGCCAGCAGCTTTCGCGGGGGCGGGGCAGATACGCAGTATTTT
TRBJ1-1 - TRBV4-1 TRBD1 CASSQNTGGWNTEAFF TGCGCCAGCAGCCAAAATACAGGGGGCTGGAACACTGAAGCTTTCTTT
TRBJ2-7 - TRBV7-6 - CASSGSLVQHF TGTGCCAGCAGCGGGTCTTTAGTTCAACACTTC
TRBJ2-7 - TRBV7-9 - CASSYVLGDSYEQYF TGTGCCAGCAGCTACGTATTAGGGGACTCCTACGAGCAGTACTTC
TRBJ2-7 - TRBV6-5 - CASSFSLIHEQYF TGTGCCAGCAGTTTCTCCCTTATCCACGAGCAGTACTTC
TRBJ2-7 - TRBV27 TRBD2 CASSLAGGDYEQYF TGTGCCAGCAGTTTAGCGGGAGGGGACTACGAGCAGTACTTC
TRBJ2-2 - TRBV30 - CAWSYQARVTRELFF TGTGCCTGGAGTTATCAGGCAAGGGTAACCCGGGAGCTGTTTTTT
TRBJ2-2 - TRBV27 - CASSLSGLTTGELFF TGTGCCAGCAGTTTATCCGGCTTAACCACCGGGGAGCTGTTTTTT
TRBJ1-1 - TRBV29-1 - CSVKSFVDTEAFF TGCAGCGTTAAGAGCTTCGTCGACACTGAAGCTTTCTTT
TRBJ1-1 - TRBV9 - CASSGGGTEAFF TGTGCCAGCAGCGGGGGCGGGACCGAAGCTTTCTTT
TRBJ1-6 - TRBV5-1 TRBD1 CASSFQNTGTANSPLHF TGCGCCAGCAGCTTTCAAAACACCGGGACAGCGAATTCACCCCTCCACTTT
TRBJ2-1 - TRBV5-4 TRBD2 CASSRLLAGGPHEQFF TGTGCCAGCAGCCGCCTCCTAGCGGGGGGGCCTCATGAGCAGTTCTTC
TRBJ2-7 - TRBV6-6 TRBD2 CASRLAGGSYEQYF TGTGCCAGCAGGCTAGCGGGGGGCTCCTACGAGCAGTACTTC
TRBJ2-7 - TRBV4-1 - CASSPRGTKGEQYF TGCGCCAGCAGCCCACGAGGGACAAAAGGGGAGCAGTACTTC
TRBJ2-7 - TRBV19 TRBD1 CASSDRGYEQYF TGTGCCAGTAGTGACAGGGGTTACGAGCAGTACTTC
TRBJ2-1 - TRBV4-2 TRBD1 CASSPETGGYNEQFF TGTGCCAGCAGCCCTGAGACAGGGGGCTACAATGAGCAGTTCTTC
TRBJ1-1 - TRBV18 TRBD1 CASSDRGTEAFF TGTGCCAGCTCGGACAGGGGTACTGAAGCTTTCTTT
TRBJ2-3 - TRBV5-4 TRBD2 CASSTRLAGGTDTQYF TGCGCCAGCAGCACCCGACTAGCGGGAGGCACAGATACGCAGTATTTT
TRBJ2-7 - TRBV29-1 TRBD1 CSVDPTGGYEQYF TGCAGCGTTGACCCGACAGGGGGGTACGAGCAGTACTTC
TRBJ2-1 - TRBV7-6 TRBD2 CASSRTSGSTYNEQFF TGTGCCAGCAGCCGGACTAGCGGGAGTACCTACAATGAGCAGTTCTTC
TRBJ1-5 - TRBV30 - CAWSVLGNQPQHF TGTGCCTGGAGTGTACTGGGGAATCAGCCCCAGCATTTT
TRBJ2-5 - TRBV5-6 - CASSFSRMLEETQYF TGTGCCAGCAGCTTCTCCCGGATGCTAGAGGAGACCCAGTACTTC
TRBJ2-3 - TRBV19 TRBD2 CASTDPTSGNPTDTQYF TGTGCCAGTACCGATCCGACTAGCGGGAACCCCACAGATACGCAGTATTTT
TRBJ2-7 - TRBV7-9 - CASSSNYEQYF TGTGCCAGCAGCTCGAACTACGAGCAGTACTTC
TRBJ2-7 - TRBV14 - CASSPTGQFPYEQYF TGTGCCAGCAGCCCGACCGGACAGTTCCCCTACGAGCAGTACTTC
TRBJ2-5 - TRBV18 - CASSPRDNQETQYF TGTGCCAGCTCACCACGGGACAACCAAGAGACCCAGTACTTC
TRBJ1-4 - TRBV6-5 TRBD1 CASSQGQINEKLFF TGTGCCAGCAGCCAGGGACAGATTAATGAAAAACTGTTTTTT
TRBJ2-3 - TRBV19 - CASSMWGDTQYF TGTGCCAGTAGTATGTGGGGTGATACGCAGTATTTT
TRBJ2-5 - TRBV7-6 - CASSSKAVYWETQYF TGTGCCAGCAGCTCCAAAGCGGTGTACTGGGAGACCCAGTACTTC
TRBJ2-7 - TRBV7-9 TRBD1 CASSTGTGTYEQYF TGTGCCAGCAGCACCGGGACAGGGACCTACGAGCAGTACTTC
TRBJ1-2 - TRBV13 - CASSSRVSNYGYTF TGTGCCAGCAGCTCCAGGGTCTCTAACTATGGCTACACCTTC
TRBJ1-1 - TRBV2 - CASTPKGGFEAFF TGTGCCAGCACTCCTAAGGGGGGGTTTGAAGCTTTCTTT
TRBJ2-7 - TRBV11-2 - CASSLGLGGAYEQYF TGTGCCAGCAGCTTAGGTTTGGGCGGCGCCTACGAGCAGTACTTC
TRBJ2-7 - TRBV10-3 - CAISESGRDYEQYF TGTGCCATCAGTGAGTCGGGCAGAGACTACGAGCAGTACTTC
TRBJ2-7 - TRBV7-2 TRBD2 CASSFTSGGYEQYF TGTGCCAGCAGCTTCACTAGCGGGGGGTACGAGCAGTACTTC
TRBJ1-2 - TRBV7-9 TRBD1 CASSSGTGYGLVYGYTF TGTGCCAGCAGCTCCGGGACAGGGTATGGCTTGGTCTATGGCTACACCTTC
TRBJ2-1 - TRBV15 TRBD2 CATSITSGVRNEQFF TGTGCCACCAGCATAACTAGCGGGGTAAGGAATGAGCAGTTCTTC
TRBJ2-7 - TRBV30 TRBD1 CAWSYPGQGYEQYF TGTGCCTGGAGTTACCCGGGACAGGGCTACGAGCAGTACTTC
TRBJ2-1 - TRBV5-1 - CASSVDNEQFF TGCGCCAGCAGCGTGGACAATGAGCAGTTCTTC
TRBJ2-7 once TRBV11-2 - CASSLAFGGYEQYF TGTGCCAGCAGCTTAGCGTTCGGAGGCTACGAGCAGTACTTC
TRBJ2-3 - TRBV9 TRBD2 CASTTSGSSTDTQYF TGTGCCAGTACAACTAGCGGGAGTAGCACAGATACGCAGTATTTT
TRBJ1-5 - TRBV13 - CASSLTSNQPQHF TGTGCCAGCAGCTTAACCAGCAATCAGCCCCAGCATTTT
TRBJ1-5 - TRBV27 TRBD1 CASSPGTGDLYDQPQHF TGTGCCAGCAGCCCAGGGACAGGGGACCTCTACGATCAGCCCCAGCATTTT
TRBJ2-3 - TRBV27 - CASSFLEGTDTQYF TGTGCCAGCAGTTTTTTGGAGGGTACGGATACGCAGTATTTT
TRBJ2-1 once TRBV7-9 TRBD1 CASRQQGGEQFF TGTGCCAGCAGACAACAGGGGGGTGAGCAGTTCTTC
TRBJ2-3 - TRBV5-4 TRBD2 CASSWTSGGTDTQYF TGTGCCAGCAGCTGGACTAGCGGGGGAACAGATACGCAGTATTTT
TRBJ2-1 - TRBV27 - CASRGSYNEQFF TGTGCCAGCAGGGGGTCCTACAATGAGCAGTTCTTC